This T cell receptor (beta chain) was observed in a study of identical twins. General study findings and limits: The authors noted that invariant MAIT and iNKT cells could partly confound zero-insertion analyses. Excess sharing between twins was weaker in beta out-of-frame sequences. Its conclusions, products of cross-sectional statistical analysis, did not come from following the same donors.

One entry per CDR3 protein results from TCRdb running MiXCR on the 5' RACE reads. The data contain over 550,000 distinct CDR3 sequences, about 7.1% of them singletons. This clonotype was found a few times. Its antigen is undetermined. The CDR3 runs 15 residues. V shed 0 bases and J shed 0 bases, with 9 bases lying between them. Germline-derived CDR1 and CDR2 are MNHEY and SVGAGI. With no exceptions, donors were healthy Caucasians. The same data also went into a second study, on yellow fever vaccine responses in identical twins.

What was sequenced was PBMCs. This chain links TRBV6-5 with TRBJ2-7, with D possibly TRBD1 on 6 matching bases. This clonotype was sampled from a woman between 18 and 29 years old in good health. The CDR3 reads CASSYSRDTSYEQYV. The CDR3 DNA reads TGTGCCAGCAGTTACTCTCGGGACACCTCCTACGAGCAGTACGTC.